The present T cell receptor beta chain was sequenced within a study of blood T cell repertoires in COVID-19. Background on the study: Spain, Italy and the United States supplied samples that represented acute and convalescent COVID-19. PBMCs, B-cell-depleted T cells, or T cells provided the cDNA or gDNA that made up the material.

Germline V lookup: CDR1 SGHTA, CDR2 FQGNSA. The CDR3 extends over 15 amino acids. V dropped 6 bases and J dropped 1; count of bases not matched to a gene: 4. Per the original data handling: Amplifying reference gene primers gave estimates of nucleated cell counts. Using immunoSEQ multiplex PCR, the repertoire was profiled, and TCRdb retains in-frame clones only, with some absent. That table gives V, J and clone size, and the DNA gave D and trimming. This table holds hundreds of thousands of clones, around nine tenths found once. This TCR came from a man in his sixties who had recovered from COVID-19. Source material: peripheral blood. The chain combines TRBV7-2 with TRBJ2-1; 9 bases are a match to TRBD1. The CDR3 DNA reads TGTGCCAGCAGGCCGACAGGGGGTTCCTACAATGAGCAGTTCTTC. Translated, it gives CASRPTGGSYNEQFF. The full variable domain, in which reference TRBV7-2 and TRBJ2-1 provide the parts outside the CDR3, is GAGVSQSPSNKVTEKGKDVELRCDPISGHTALYWYRQSLGQGLEFLIYFQGNSAPDKSGLPSDRFSAERTGGSVSTLTIQRTQQEDSAVYLCASRPTGGSYNEQFFGPGTRLTVL.